This T cell receptor (beta chain) is drawn from a study of spatial heterogeneity in lung cancer. Study outcomes and limitations: The authors estimated that around 7% of tumor T cells were covered for alpha chains and 13% to 15% for beta chains. Counts of expanded alpha and beta TCRs within tumors tracked the tumor nonsynonymous mutation count.

Time point given: sample taken at primary tumor resection. The donor population consisted of over 55 patients with untreated, early-stage non-small cell lung cancer. Sequencing was performed on whole RNA extracted from tumor and nontumor lung tissue, or from frozen PBMC, and the material was left unsorted. A unique molecular identifier was attached to every TCR cDNA molecule. One entry per CDR3 protein results from TCRdb running MiXCR on the 5' RACE reads. Of 8,000 to 10,000 distinct CDR3 sequences listed, more than 13% are singletons. This clonotype came up many times. Antigen specificity is unknown. The input for sequencing was lung tumor tissue, taken at surgery. The TCR was taken from a male donor with early-stage non-small cell lung cancer.

The CDR3 spells CASSPTGLRSYNEQFF. The CDR3 nucleotides are TGTGCCAGCAGCCCCACCGGACTTCGCTCCTACAATGAGCAGTTCTTC. The chain uses TRBV7-3 and TRBJ2-1, with D perhaps TRBD2 (5 bases). The germline gives CDR1 SGHTA, CDR2 FQGTGA. The V end lost 5 bases, the J end lost 0 bases, and 14 bases lay between the germline ends. This CDR3 region has 16 residues.